A selection of T cell receptor beta chains follows, all from one sample in a study of blood T cell repertoires in COVID-19. Clones were read by immunoSEQ multiplex PCR, and TCRdb kept only the in-frame ones, dropping some. Seen here are about 120,000 clones, 70% to 90% observed once, and the top ten hold under 2.5%. The source material was peripheral blood. Receptors originate from a man aged 25 to 45 with acute or convalescent COVID-19. Both conserved end residues are part of each CDR3. Size is stated for part of the rows, as once, few or many counts, or as a class when the clone is expanded.

abundance	v_gene	j_gene	CDR3aa
.	TRBV2	TRBJ1-5	CASRWDRVESNQPQHF
once	TRBV29-1	TRBJ2-5	CSALTQGPETQYF
.	TRBV2	TRBJ2-1	CASSAGRDRGPYNEQFF
.	TRBV19	TRBJ1-2	CASSSMYGGQEGYTF
many	TRBV7-9	TRBJ1-2	CASSLGGGGLSYTF
.	TRBV19	TRBJ1-3	CASTRGPVGTGNTIYF
.	TRBV6-6	TRBJ2-7	CASSIKDRVHEQYF
.	TRBV6-1	TRBJ2-3	CASSEVLAGQTDTQYF
.	TRBV11-2	TRBJ2-3	CASSTGLVAQGDTQYF
.	TRBV29-1	TRBJ2-6	CSALGGYSGANVLTF
.	TRBV29-1	TRBJ1-1	CSVVRGAGTEAFF
.	TRBV4-2	TRBJ2-3	CASSQGRGSGTDTQYF
.	TRBV12-3/TRBV12-4	TRBJ2-7	CASSPTVSYEQYF
.	TRBV24-1	TRBJ2-2	CATSGTGNTGELFF
.	TRBV11-1	TRBJ1-5	CASSFRDPYAEQPQHF
once	TRBV3-1/TRBV3-2	TRBJ2-2	CASSPGRLGELFF
.	TRBV25-1	TRBJ1-3	CASSEGGSLSSGNTIYF
.	TRBV28	TRBJ2-1	CASRRLAAYNEQFF
.	TRBV7-2	TRBJ1-4	CASSPQTGWFGKLFF
.	TRBV7-2	TRBJ1-4	CASSPPGEGEKLFF
.	TRBV6-5	TRBJ2-7	CASEGDEEQYF
.	TRBV6-1	TRBJ1-5	CASSDRKSNQPQHF
.	TRBV4-1	TRBJ2-2	CASSQTFGTSGGTNTGELFF
.	TRBV10-3	TRBJ1-1	CAISESGGATEAFF
.	TRBV24-1	TRBJ2-3	CATSDHGSGVTDTQYF
.	TRBV6-5	TRBJ1-2	CASSYSSPTGGYTF
once	TRBV6-6	TRBJ2-5	CASRDKDRWAQYF
.	TRBV7-2	TRBJ2-2	CASRSYTGELFF
.	TRBV18	TRBJ1-3	CASSPDRGGNTIYF
once	TRBV5-1	TRBJ1-4	CASSTERYLNEKLFF
.	TRBV6-1	TRBJ1-2	CASSEATGQLNYGYTF
once	TRBV6-6	TRBJ1-5	CASSSGLAGSNQPQHF
.	TRBV3-1/TRBV3-2	TRBJ1-1	CASSQGFQGPEAFF
.	TRBV6-6	TRBJ2-7	CASSRSGRADYEQYF
.	TRBV19	TRBJ1-1	CASTGENTEAFF
once	TRBV5-6	TRBJ1-6	CASSFNRANSPLHF
.	TRBV7-6	TRBJ2-2	CASSLLAGDTGELFF
.	TRBV27	TRBJ1-2	CASRPETFLIPNYGYTF
.	TRBV5-6	TRBJ1-5	CASSLSRQGPYSNQPQHF
.	TRBV11-3	TRBJ2-1	CAGEGLAGGMEFF
few	TRBV6-5	TRBJ2-6	CASSYEETGANVLTF
.	TRBV6-5	TRBJ2-5	CASSLPGSETQYF
.	TRBV7-9	TRBJ2-7	CASSLLRGPYEQYF
.	TRBV6-5	TRBJ2-7	CASTHGTYSSYEQYF